This entry lists 24 T cell receptor beta chains sequenced from one sample in a study of T cells after yellow fever vaccination. TCRdb called the 5' RACE reads again in MiXCR, with one record for every CDR3 protein. The data show some 560,000 distinct CDR3 sequences, with approximately 16% seen just once and around a sixth held by the top ten. The sequences come from PBMCs, collected 4 to 6 days after the first yellow fever vaccination. Every receptor here comes from a young man who received the YFV17D yellow fever vaccine.

This clonotype has a handful of counts. The chain links TRBV5-1 to TRBJ2-3; 7 bases fit TRBD1. V lost 6 bases and J lost 2; bases outside the gene matches: 9. Germline V gives CDR1 SGHRS, CDR2 YFSETQ. The CDR3 contains 15 residues. The CDR3 DNA is TGCGCCAGCACCCCCGGACAGGCGGCCACAGATACGCAGTATTTT. This translates into CASTPGQAATDTQYF.

V is TRBV20-1 and J is TRBJ2-2, with 11 positions matching TRBD1. V shed 5 bases, J shed 5 bases, and the junction held 1 base outside the gene matches. The germline V gene has CDR1 DFQATT and CDR2 SNEGSKA (reference sequence). The CDR3 has 13 residues. This CDR3 is CSAGTGGTGELFF. The CDR3 DNA reads as TGCAGTGCTGGGACAGGGGGTACCGGGGAGCTGTTTTTT.

This clonotype was detected once. The chain joins TRBV9 to TRBJ2-1; 7 bases match TRBD2. The CDR3 spans 15 residues. In germline, CDR1 is SGDLS, CDR2 YYNGEE. V was pared by 7 bases and J by 7 bases, with 14 bases of the junction left unmatched. CDR3 bases: TGTGCCAGCGGCCCGAGGTCTAGCGGCCGAAATGAGCAGTTCTTC. This codes for CASGPRSSGRNEQFF.

In its sample, this clonotype was seen many times. The rearrangement links TRBV6-5 to TRBJ2-2; D is unresolved. Trimming pared 5 bases from V and 0 bases from J, leaving 13 bases between. The germline gives CDR1 MNHEY, CDR2 SVGAGI. The CDR3 runs 16 residues. CDR3 in amino acids: CASSNTYDPNTGELFF. As DNA, the CDR3 is TGTGCCAGCAGTAACACCTATGACCCGAACACCGGGGAGCTGTTTTTT.

This clonotype was seen more than once but under ten times. The V and J genes are TRBV5-1 and TRBJ1-1; D might be TRBD1 (6 bases). V was cut by 5 bases and J by 1 base, with 12 bases left in between. CDR3 length: 14 residues. Germline V lookup: CDR1 SGHRS, CDR2 YFSETQ. CDR3 sequence: CASRTGQENTEAFF. The CDR3 DNA sequence: TGCGCCAGCAGGACGGGACAAGAGAACACTGAAGCTTTCTTT.

The chain carries TRBV6-1 and TRBJ2-3; TRBD2 matches at 13 bases. Trimming at V came to 6 bases and at J to 0 bases, leaving 12 bases not matched to a gene. Per germline, CDR1 MNHNS and CDR2 SASEGT. The CDR3 spans 19 residues. CDR3 residues: CASSQTLAGGTTSTDTQYF. In nucleotides, the CDR3 is TGTGCCAGCAGCCAAACACTAGCGGGGGGGACAACTAGCACAGATACGCAGTATTTT.

This clonotype appeared a few times. One end of the junction fails to match germline, which may point to a read error. The chain carries TRBV6-1 and TRBJ2-3, with 11 bases matching TRBD2. CDR3 length: 21 amino acids. Germline lookup yields CDR1 MNHNS and CDR2 SASEGT. In nucleotides, the CDR3 is TGTGCCATCAGTGAAGGGTCCTTTCTAGCGGGGGGTCCCCAGACACGGGATACGCAGTATTTT. Translation gives CAISEGSFLAGGPQTRDTQYF.

The chain uses TRBV24-1 and TRBJ1-5, with 10 positions matching TRBD1. Losses at the gene ends were 5 bases for V and 3 bases for J; bases not matched to a gene: 6. CDR3 length equals 16 residues. Per the germline V gene, CDR1 is KGHDR and CDR2 is SFDVKD. The DNA of the CDR3 is TGTGCCACCAGTGCAGCCGGGACAGGGGACAATCAGCCCCAGCATTTT. Its protein product is CATSAAGTGDNQPQHF.

CDR3 loop: CASSYSPSGVTDTQYF. The DNA for the CDR3 is TGTGCCAGCAGTTACTCACCTAGCGGAGTCACAGATACGCAGTATTTT. V usage is TRBV6-5 and J usage is TRBJ2-3; 7 nucleotides line up with TRBD2. Looked up from germline, CDR1 is MNHEY and CDR2 is SVGAGI. This CDR3 region has 16 residues. The trim removed 0 bases at V and 2 bases at J, leaving 5 bases unmatched.

The chain has TRBV24-1 and TRBJ1-3; TRBD1 agrees at 11 bases. Losses at the gene ends were 0 bases for V and 4 bases for J; bases not matched to a gene: 4. Germline-derived CDR1 and CDR2 are KGHDR and SFDVKD. The length of the CDR3 is 17 residues. CDR3 sequence: CATSDLGQGAGGNTIYF. The DNA of the CDR3 is TGTGCCACCAGTGATTTGGGACAGGGGGCAGGCGGAAACACCATATATTTT.

This clonotype has only a few counts. This sequence joins TRBV28 and TRBJ2-4; D may be TRBD1 (6 bases). This CDR3 comprises 19 residues. The V end lost 9 bases, the J end lost 0 bases, and 27 bases lay between the germline ends. In germline, CDR1 is MDHEN, CDR2 SYDVKM. The CDR3 sequence is CASYAPGAGIVLAKNIQYF. Here the CDR3 DNA reads TGTGCCAGTTACGCCCCAGGGGCAGGGATAGTACTAGCCAAAAACATTCAGTACTTC.

A note on this clonotype: At one end, the junction sequence differs from germline, possibly due to a read error. This chain links TRBV7-9 with TRBJ2-3, with TRBD2 identical over 8 bases. The CDR3 sequence is 16 residues long. Germline V gene data show CDR1 as SEHNR and CDR2 as FQNEAQ (reference sequence). CDR3 coding DNA: TGTGCCATCAGCCAAGTTAGCGGGACCCGGCTATATACGCAGTATTTT. Amino acids: CAISQVSGTRLYTQYF. The variable domain in full, with the rest retrieved from reference TRBV7-9 and TRBJ2-3, is DTGVSQNPRHKITKRGQNVTFRCDPISEHNRLYWYRQTLGQGPEFLTYFQNEAQLEKSRLLSDRFSAERPKGSFSTLEIQRTEQGDSAMYLCAISQVSGTRLYTQYFGPGTRLTVL.

The CDR3 nucleotides are TGCAGCGCACTTACAGGGGGCTATGAGCAGTTCTTC. Translated, it gives CSALTGGYEQFF. This chain joins TRBV29-1 and TRBJ2-1; 9 bases align to TRBD1. With 7 bases clipped from V and 8 bases from J, the junction kept 6 bases outside the gene matches. The CDR3 is 12 residues long. Germline V gene sequence: CDR1 SQVTM, CDR2 ANQGSEA.

This clonotype was seen more than once but under ten times. The chain couples TRBV4-1 to TRBJ1-1, with 7 positions matching TRBD1. V dropped 4 bases and J dropped 1; count of bases not matched to a gene: 9. Per germline, CDR1 MGHRA and CDR2 YSYEKL. The CDR3 has 16 amino acids. DNA of the CDR3: TGCGCCAGCAGCCCAGGACCGGGACAGTGGAACACTGAAGCTTTCTTT. Amino acids: CASSPGPGQWNTEAFF.

The chain has TRBV20-1 and TRBJ1-4; D remains ambiguous. CDR3 length: 14 residues. Trimming stripped 6 bases from V and 8 bases from J, with 19 bases between. Germline CDR1 and CDR2: DFQATT and SNEGSKA (reference sequence). The CDR3 here is CSAMADHPGEKLFF. CDR3 coding DNA: TGCAGTGCAATGGCGGACCACCCCGGGGAAAAACTGTTTTTT.

This clonotype was seen a few times. The rearrangement uses TRBV14 and TRBJ2-2; 8 positions match TRBD1. Looked up from germline, CDR1 is SGHDN and CDR2 is FVKESK. The CDR3 spans 17 residues. V gave up 4 bases and J gave up 4 bases; unmatched junction bases: 11. The CDR3 coding sequence is TGTGCCAGCAGCCCACTTACCGGGACAGGTTTCACCGGGGAGCTGTTTTTT. Amino acid sequence: CASSPLTGTGFTGELFF.

This clonotype was counted between two and nine times. The CDR3: CASSQGARVVTNEKLFF. CDR3 in DNA: TGCGCCAGCAGCCAAGGGGCCAGGGTGGTAACTAATGAAAAACTGTTTTTT. The rearrangement joins TRBV4-3 to TRBJ1-4, with D maybe TRBD1 (5 bases). Germline V gene lookup returns CDR1 LGHNA and CDR2 YSLEER. V lost 1 base, J lost 1 base, and 13 bases lay in between. This CDR3 has 17 residues.

The rearrangement joins TRBV12-3 or TRBV12-4 to TRBJ1-5; 11 bases are shared with TRBD1. J lost 6 bases, V lost 7 bases, and 8 bases had no gene match. CDR3 length equals 15 residues. CDR3 sequence reads: CASTRTGGRGQPQHF. For the CDR3, the DNA is TGTGCCAGCACCAGGACAGGGGGCCGGGGTCAGCCCCAGCATTTT.

This clonotype showed up just a few times. This chain connects TRBV12-3 or TRBV12-4 to TRBJ2-1; tentatively, D is TRBD1 (5 bases). The V and J ends lost 1 base and 10 bases respectively, with 17 bases between them. The CDR3 runs to 15 residues. The CDR3 sequence: CASSLGVVRAREQFF. The CDR3 region has the DNA TGTGCCAGCAGTTTAGGGGTCGTCAGGGCCAGGGAGCAGTTCTTC.

This clonotype came up once. The chain has TRBV5-1 and TRBJ2-3; 7 bases map to TRBD1. The V and J ends lost 4 bases and 1 base, in that order; junction bases with no gene match: 6. The germline V gene has CDR1 SGHRS and CDR2 YFSETQ. This CDR3 contains 15 residues. CDR3 sequence reads: CASSPITGGTDTQYF. In DNA, the CDR3 is TGCGCCAGCAGCCCCATAACAGGGGGCACAGATACGCAGTATTTT.

The chain couples TRBV4-3 to TRBJ2-1; unclear D gene. V lost 3 bases, J lost 0 bases, and 9 bases lay in between. Germline V lookup: CDR1 LGHNA, CDR2 YSLEER. The CDR3 is 15 amino acids. The CDR3: CASSHDSGSYNEQFF. Here the CDR3 DNA reads TGCGCCAGCAGCCATGACTCTGGCTCCTACAATGAGCAGTTCTTC.

The gene calls are TRBV7-3 and TRBJ2-2, with a possible D match to TRBD1 (6 bases). The CDR3 has 14 residues. With 5 bases removed from V and 6 bases from J, the gap between germline ends came to 13 bases. The germline V gene encodes CDR1 SGHTA and CDR2 FQGTGA. The CDR3 protein is CASSQQGSAGELFF. The CDR3, as DNA: TGTGCCAGCAGCCAGCAGGGGTCCGCCGGGGAGCTGTTTTTT.

This clonotype was observed many times. The chain carries TRBV3-1 and TRBJ2-4, with TRBD1 identical over 10 bases. V shed 5 bases, J shed 8 bases, and the junction held 6 bases outside the gene matches. The CDR3 is 14 amino acids. Per the germline V gene, CDR1 is LGHDT and CDR2 is YNNKEL (reference sequence). This CDR3 reads CASSNRDRGDIQYF. The CDR3 DNA follows: TGTGCCAGCAGCAACCGGGACAGGGGTGACATTCAGTACTTC.

The chain's CDR3 is CASSFSGGAQETQYF. CDR3 in DNA: TGTGCCAGCAGCTTTAGTGGCGGGGCCCAAGAGACCCAGTACTTC. The chain links TRBV5-5 to TRBJ2-5; tentatively, D is TRBD2 (6 bases). Trimming removed 2 bases from V and 1 base from J, with 12 bases in between. The length of the CDR3 is 15 residues. CDR1 is SGHKS and CDR2 is YYEKEE in the germline V gene (reference sequence).